This TCR beta chain derives from a study of T cell repertoires in cytomegalovirus infection. Study findings and constraints: People with CMV and the relevant HLA were identified by cumulative public TCR beta family frequency.

The germline V gene has CDR1 DFQATT and CDR2 SNEGSKA (reference sequence). Unmatched junction bases numbered 7, after V lost 1 base and J lost 7 bases. This CDR3 has 15 residues. TCRdb passed the reads through MiXCR, listing each CDR3 protein once. This sample has a few hundred thousand distinct CDR3 sequences; roughly 9.5% occur once, and the top ten carry around 4.1%. This clonotype was detected only a few times. Its specificity is unknown. This clonotype was obtained from a human donor in good health (CMV status not recorded). Some clones in this sample may be carry-over from other donors' samples. The chain carries TRBV20-1 and TRBJ1-5; 10 bases are a match to TRBD1. The sequenced material came from PBMCs. The CDR3 DNA reads as TGCAGTGCTAGAGGGTCGACAGGGGGCGAACAGCCCCAGCATTTT. Its protein is CSARGSTGGEQPQHF.